The clone carrying this T cell receptor (beta chain) was seen a single time. The sample comes from a study of blood T cell repertoires in COVID-19. Authors' methods: Reference gene primer amplification gave estimated nucleated cell counts. The data were produced by immunoSEQ multiplex PCR, yet TCRdb's version contains in-frame clones alone and is incomplete. D and trimming were read from the DNA, whereas the V and J calls and clone size are those reported in that table. The table includes about 120,000 clones, 75% to 85% detected once. Sample: peripheral blood. The clonotype comes from a woman between 50 and 59 years old with acute or convalescent COVID-19.

In nucleotides, the CDR3 is TGTGCCAGCAGCTACAGAAGTGAAAGGAGGACCCAGCATTTT. Translated: CASSYRSERRTQHF. The V gene is TRBV5-6, the J gene TRBJ1-5; D is unclear. Trimming removed 3 bases from V and 11 bases from J, with 18 bases in between. CDR3 size: 14 residues. Germline CDR1 is SGHDT and CDR2 is YYEEEE.